This T cell receptor (beta chain) is from a study of blood T cell repertoires in COVID-19. Here immunoSEQ multiplex PCR was the method, and the copy in TCRdb shows in-frame clones only, minus some. The repertoire holds a few hundred thousand clones, around four fifths seen once, with less than 3% in the top ten. This CDR3 has 15 residues. Germline V gene lookup returns CDR1 MNHEY and CDR2 SVGAGI. V lost 4 bases to trimming and J lost 2 bases; unmatched junction nucleotides: 7. This clonotype originated in a man aged 50 to 60 with active or convalescent COVID-19. The chain recombines TRBV6-5 with TRBJ1-2; 7 bases align to TRBD1. The sample taken for sequencing was peripheral blood. DNA for the CDR3: TGTGCCAGCAGTTCGGACAGGACCCCCAACTATGGCTACACCTTC. Amino acid sequence: CASSSDRTPNYGYTF.